These T cell receptor beta chains were read from a single sample in a study of cytomegalovirus exposure and HLA in healthy donors. The assay was immunoSEQ multiplex PCR, and TCRdb's table has in-frame clones only and misses some. The data contain over 100,000 clones, around 84% of them singletons. Sequencing used PBMCs. The receptor source for this set is a woman aged 25 to 39 in good health and CMV-seropositive. The CDR3 runs from the conserved cysteine through the conserved F or W. Fields, in order: V gene, D gene, J gene, clone size, CDR3 DNA, CDR3 protein. D genes are given only for firm matches. A row's size may be missing; if present it is once, few, many or a size class.

TRBV6-6	.	TRBJ1-2	.	TGTGCCAGCAGTTATAACGGGGACTATGGCTACACCTTC	CASSYNGDYGYTF
TRBV5-6	TRBD1	TRBJ1-2	.	TGTGCCAGCAGCCCGGAAGGGGGCGAAGGCTATGGCTACACCTTC	CASSPEGGEGYGYTF
TRBV18	.	TRBJ2-7	once	TGTGCCAGCTCACCTGCCGGGACTTTTGGGGGTGAGCAGTACTTC	CASSPAGTFGGEQYF
TRBV4-1	.	TRBJ1-1	.	TGCGCCAGCAGCCACTCCCAACCGGGAGAAAGGGACACTGAAGCTTTCTTT	CASSHSQPGERDTEAFF
TRBV5-8	.	TRBJ1-1	.	TGTGCCAGCGGACAGTCCATGAACACTGAAGCTTTCTTT	CASGQSMNTEAFF
TRBV7-3	TRBD1	TRBJ1-3	once	TGTGCCAGCAGCTTCGGGGGACAGAGCTCTGGAAACACCATATATTTT	CASSFGGQSSGNTIYF
TRBV25-1	TRBD2	TRBJ2-5	.	TGTGCCAGCAGTGAATCGGGACTAGCCCCCCAAGAGACCCAGTACTTC	CASSESGLAPQETQYF
TRBV6-6	TRBD1	TRBJ2-1	.	TGTGCCAGCAGTTACCCGGACAGGGGACTTAACAATGAGCAGTTCTTC	CASSYPDRGLNNEQFF
TRBV19	.	TRBJ1-1	.	TGTGCCAGTAGTGAACTCAGGGTAGGTACTGAAGCTTTCTTT	CASSELRVGTEAFF
TRBV27	TRBD1	TRBJ2-1	.	TGTGCCAGCAGTCCCAACACTATTGGGACAGGGGGGGTCTTC	CASSPNTIGTGGVF
TRBV6-5	TRBD1	TRBJ1-2	.	TGTGCCAGCAGTTACTCGATGAACAGGGGTAGTGGCTACACCTTC	CASSYSMNRGSGYTF
TRBV28	.	TRBJ2-5	.	TGTGCCAGCAGTCAGCGGGTCGGGCGTTTAGAGACCCAGTACTTC	CASSQRVGRLETQYF
TRBV5-4	TRBD2	TRBJ2-2	.	TGTGCAAGCGGGAGCGGGGGGGCCTGGAACACCGGGGAGCTGTTTTTT	CASGSGGAWNTGELFF
TRBV9	.	TRBJ1-2	.	TGTGCCAGCAGCGGGTCCTTTCGGGGGGGCCATGGCTACACCTTC	CASSGSFRGGHGYTF
TRBV11-2	.	TRBJ1-1	.	TGTGCCAGCAGGGCCGGAGGAAGGACTGAAGCTTTCTTT	CASRAGGRTEAFF
TRBV29-1	TRBD1	TRBJ1-4	.	TGCAGCGTTGGGCGGAGGGGGCAGGGGCGTGAAAAACTGTTTTTT	CSVGRRGQGREKLFF
TRBV7-9	.	TRBJ2-3	.	TGTTCCAGCAGCTTAGAAGGGGCCCCTAGCACAGATACGCAGTATTTT	CSSSLEGAPSTDTQYF
TRBV2	.	TRBJ1-5	few	TGTGCCAGCAGTGAATTTACACAGCCCAATCAGCCCCAGCATTTT	CASSEFTQPNQPQHF
TRBV5-8	.	TRBJ2-5	.	TGTGCCAGCAGCGCTTCAGTAAAAGAGACCCAGTACTTC	CASSASVKETQYF
TRBV7-9	.	TRBJ1-4	.	TGTGCCAGCAGCTTAGGAGTCGGGAGGGTTGAAAAACTGTTTTTT	CASSLGVGRVEKLFF
TRBV27	.	TRBJ2-7	.	TGTGCCAGCAGTTTCGGGCAGGGGAACTACGAGCAGTACTTC	CASSFGQGNYEQYF
TRBV28	TRBD1	TRBJ2-4	.	TGTGCCAGCAGTTGGGGACAGGGTTTAGGCAAAAACATTCAGTACTTC	CASSWGQGLGKNIQYF
TRBV4-3	.	TRBJ2-3	.	TGCGCCAGCAGCCAGATCGGAACAGTCTCGACAGATACGCAGTATTTT	CASSQIGTVSTDTQYF
TRBV7-3	TRBD1	TRBJ2-3	once	TGTGCCAGCAGCTACACAGGGGCTGGAGATACGCAGTATTTT	CASSYTGAGDTQYF
TRBV19	.	TRBJ2-2	few	TGTGCCAGTAGTGGGGCAGGACGAGGGGAGCTGTTTTTT	CASSGAGRGELFF
TRBV19	.	TRBJ1-5	.	TGTGCCAGTAGTGAACAGGGTAGCCGGCAGCCCCAGCATTTT	CASSEQGSRQPQHF
TRBV5-1	.	TRBJ2-7	once	TGCGCCAGCAGCTTGCGTGGGGGAGGCTCCTACGAGCAGTACTTC	CASSLRGGGSYEQYF
TRBV10-3	TRBD2	TRBJ2-4	.	TGTGCCATCAGTGAGGAGGGTGGCGGGAGGCAAAACATTCAGTACTTC	CAISEEGGGRQNIQYF
TRBV28	.	TRBJ2-7	.	TGTGCCAGCAGTTCAGCCGGAGGCTACGAGCAGTACTTC	CASSSAGGYEQYF
TRBV30	TRBD1	TRBJ1-5	.	TGTGCCTGGAGTGTACCAGGGGGCGGTCAGCCCCAGCATTTT	CAWSVPGGGQPQHF
TRBV5-4	TRBD2	TRBJ2-2	.	TGTGCCAGCAGCCCGACTAGCGGGGGCCAGAACACCGGGGAGCTGTTTTTT	CASSPTSGGQNTGELFF
TRBV28	.	TRBJ2-3	.	TGTGCCAGCAGTCCTCCACTGGGGGCACAGATACGCAGTAATTTT	CASSPPLGAQIRSNF
TRBV6-5	TRBD1	TRBJ2-1	.	TGTGCCAGCAGTAATACAGGGGGCGTCTACAATGAGCAGTTCTTC	CASSNTGGVYNEQFF
TRBV6-5	.	TRBJ2-7	.	TGTGCCAGCGGGGGGCGGGGGACCCCCTACGAGCAGTACTTC	CASGGRGTPYEQYF
TRBV18	.	TRBJ2-1	.	TGTGCCAGCTCACCGAGGAGGATGAGCTCCTACAATGAGCAGTTCTTC	CASSPRRMSSYNEQFF